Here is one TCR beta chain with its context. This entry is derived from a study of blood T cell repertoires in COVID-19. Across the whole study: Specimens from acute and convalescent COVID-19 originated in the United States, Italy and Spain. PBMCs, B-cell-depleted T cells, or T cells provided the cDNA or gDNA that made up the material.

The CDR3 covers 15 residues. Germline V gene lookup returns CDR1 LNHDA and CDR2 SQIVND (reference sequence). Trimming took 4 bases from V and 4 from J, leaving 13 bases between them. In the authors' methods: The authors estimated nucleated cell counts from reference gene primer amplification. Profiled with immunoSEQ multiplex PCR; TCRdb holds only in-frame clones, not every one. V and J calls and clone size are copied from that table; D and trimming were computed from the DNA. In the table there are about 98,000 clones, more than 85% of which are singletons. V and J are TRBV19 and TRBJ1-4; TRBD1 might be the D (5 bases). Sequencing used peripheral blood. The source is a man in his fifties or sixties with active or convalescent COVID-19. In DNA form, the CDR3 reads TGTGCCAGTAGTAAACTGCAGGGAAGTAATGAAAAACTGTTTTTT. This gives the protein CASSKLQGSNEKLFF. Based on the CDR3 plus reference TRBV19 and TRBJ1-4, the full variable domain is DGGITQSPKYLFRKEGQNVTLSCEQNLNHDAMYWYRQDPGQGLRLIYYSQIVNDFQKGDIAEGYSVSREKKESFPLTVTSAQKNPTAFYLCASSKLQGSNEKLFFGSGTQLSVL.